This T cell receptor beta chain was sequenced for a study of cytomegalovirus exposure and HLA in healthy donors. This clone was seen a handful of times. The PCR employed 60 Vbeta primers together with 13 Jbeta primers. Data came from immunoSEQ multiplex PCR; TCRdb stores just in-frame clones and leaves some out. The sample lists more than 100,000 clones, around 83% occurring once. Germline CDR1 and CDR2: SNHLY and FYNNEI. Trimming removed 6 bases at V and 6 bases at J, with 14 bases between. The CDR3 consists of 13 residues. This chain connects TRBV2 to TRBJ1-1; TRBD1 might be the D (6 bases). The TCR originated in a woman aged 45-60 years in good health and CMV-seropositive. Sequencing used PBMCs. The CDR3 DNA reads as TGTGCCAGCAGGGCCGGGACAACCCCTGAAGCTTTCTTT. It translates to CASRAGTTPEAFF.